The 22 T cell receptor beta chains reported below all come from one sample, sequenced in a study of blood T cell repertoires in COVID-19. The assay was immunoSEQ multiplex PCR, and TCRdb's table has in-frame clones only and misses some. The data hold roughly 290,000 clones, with approximately 88% observed a single time. Sequenced input: PBMCs or T cells enriched from blood (not recorded which). These receptors were obtained from a woman between 40 and 50 years old who had recovered from COVID-19.

The genes are TRBV11-3 and TRBJ2-5; D not resolved. Per the germline V gene, CDR1 is SGHNT and CDR2 is YENEEA. Trimming removed 6 bases at V and 1 base at J, with 9 bases between. The CDR3 contains 13 residues. The DNA for the CDR3 is TGTGCCAGCAGTAGAACAGCCCAAGAGACCCAGTACTTC. It codes for CASSRTAQETQYF. Complete variable domain (other parts from reference TRBV11-3 and TRBJ2-5): EAGVVQSPRYKIIEKKQPVAFWCNPISGHNTLYWYLQNLGQGPELLIRYENEEAVDDSQLPKDRFSAERLKGVDSTLKIQPAELGDSAVYLCASSRTAQETQYFGPGTRLLVL.

CDR3 nucleotides: TGTGCCAGCAGGGGCGCGGGGGCGGGGAACACTGAAGCTTTCTTT. It yields the protein CASRGAGAGNTEAFF. The rearrangement links TRBV6-5 to TRBJ1-1; D is perhaps TRBD1 (6 bases). Per germline, CDR1 MNHEY and CDR2 SVGAGI. The CDR3 contains 15 residues. V lost 6 bases, J lost 1 base, and 15 bases lay in between.

The V gene is TRBV7-9, the J gene TRBJ2-3; tentatively, D is TRBD2 (5 bases). This CDR3 has 15 residues. The germline V gene encodes CDR1 SEHNR and CDR2 FQNEAQ (reference sequence). The V end lost 1 base, the J end lost 2 bases, and 10 bases lay between the germline ends. The CDR3: CASSLGSGYTDTQYF. The CDR3 DNA reads as TGTGCCAGCAGCTTAGGGAGCGGATACACAGATACGCAGTATTTT.

This chain uses TRBV7-2 with TRBJ1-5; TRBD1 agrees at 8 bases. This CDR3 contains 15 residues. With V trimmed by 1 base and J by 9 bases, 8 bases remained unmatched. Germline V lookup: CDR1 SGHTA, CDR2 FQGNSA. Here the CDR3 reads CASSLGQGPFGPQHF. In nucleotides, the CDR3 is TGTGCCAGCAGCTTAGGACAGGGGCCATTCGGGCCCCAGCATTTT.

This clone is a singleton in its sample. The chain employs TRBV5-1 and TRBJ1-1; TRBD1 is a possible D gene (6 bases). The CDR3 totals 15 residues. Germline V gene lookup returns CDR1 SGHRS and CDR2 YFSETQ. The V end was cut by 3 bases, the J end by 1 base, with 13 bases between. This CDR3 reads CASSSPTGSNTEAFF. In DNA, the CDR3 is TGCGCCAGCAGCTCACCGACAGGCTCGAACACTGAAGCTTTCTTT.

The gene calls are TRBV5-1 and TRBJ2-7; TRBD2 matches at 7 bases. Germline assignment: CDR1 SGHRS and CDR2 YFSETQ. The CDR3 covers 13 residues. V was pared by 4 bases and J by 7 bases, with 8 bases of the junction left unmatched. CDR3: CASSPRWGGEQYF. DNA for the CDR3: TGCGCCAGCAGCCCCCGATGGGGGGGTGAGCAGTACTTC.

The chain recombines TRBV19 with TRBJ1-2; D gene unclear. Between the trimmed V and J ends, which lost 4 bases and 3 bases, there was a span of 12 bases. Germline V gene sequence: CDR1 LNHDA, CDR2 SQIVND (reference sequence). The CDR3 has 14 residues. The CDR3 loop is CASSSWSPDYGYTF. In DNA, the CDR3 is TGTGCCAGTAGTAGTTGGAGTCCCGACTATGGCTACACCTTC.

CDR3 sequence: CASSYSGQTNYEQYF. The CDR3 nucleotides read TGTGCCAGCAGTTACTCGGGACAGACCAACTACGAGCAGTACTTC. J is TRBJ2-7 and V is TRBV6-6; 7 nucleotides line up with TRBD1. Germline V gene lookup returns CDR1 MNHNY and CDR2 SVGAGI (reference sequence). V lost 0 bases to trimming and J lost 3 bases; unmatched junction nucleotides: 5. This CDR3 has 15 residues.

This clone was detected a few times. The chain uses TRBV25-1 and TRBJ2-7; D not resolved. The CDR3 has 13 residues. Germline assignment: CDR1 MGHDK and CDR2 SYGVNS. The ends were cut back, 3 bases at V and 4 bases at J, with 10 bases in the middle. The CDR3 DNA reads as TGTGCCAGCAGTGATTTTCGCGATTACGAGCAGTACTTC. It is translated as CASSDFRDYEQYF.

This clone showed up just once. The chain is built from TRBV11-3 and TRBJ2-2; 7 nucleotides line up with TRBD1. J lost 2 bases, V lost 2 bases, and 11 bases had no gene match. The CDR3 spans 18 residues. CDR1 is SGHNT and CDR2 is YENEEA in the germline V gene. CDR3 nucleotides: TGTGCCAGCAGCTTAAACCTCTTAGGACAGGTTAACACCGGGGAGCTGTTTTTT. Amino acids: CASSLNLLGQVNTGELFF.

The chain links TRBV9 to TRBJ2-5; 7 bases are shared with TRBD2. Germline lookup yields CDR1 SGDLS and CDR2 YYNGEE. This CDR3 is built from 15 residues. Trimming cost V 3 bases and J 5 bases; bases outside gene matches: 10. The CDR3 sequence: CASSASSFGGETQYF. Written as DNA, the CDR3 is TGTGCCAGCAGCGCCTCAAGCTTCGGGGGGGAGACCCAGTACTTC.

The rearrangement links TRBV5-6 to TRBJ1-2, with D maybe TRBD1 (5 bases). Per the germline V gene, CDR1 is SGHDT and CDR2 is YYEEEE. V lost 3 bases and J 6 bases, leaving 18 bases between the germline ends. The CDR3 consists of 15 residues. The CDR3 DNA is TGTGCCAGCAGCTCCTTCCCGGGGGGAGGCCATGGCTACACCTTC. Amino acids: CASSSFPGGGHGYTF.

The V and J genes are TRBV7-9 and TRBJ1-4; 10 nucleotides match TRBD1. Germline trimming cut 5 bases from V and 7 bases from J; bases unmatched to any gene: 4. Germline V gene sequence: CDR1 SEHNR, CDR2 FQNEAQ (reference sequence). This CDR3 spans 14 amino acids. For the CDR3, the DNA is TGTGCCAGCAGCGTGGGGACAGGGGCTGAAAAACTGTTTTTT. Protein sequence: CASSVGTGAEKLFF. The full variable domain, with the rest looked up from reference TRBV7-9 and TRBJ1-4, is DTGVSQNPRHKITKRGQNVTFRCDPISEHNRLYWYRQTLGQGPEFLTYFQNEAQLEKSRLLSDRFSAERPKGSFSTLEIQRTEQGDSAMYLCASSVGTGAEKLFFGSGTQLSVL.

V gene TRBV6-2 or TRBV6-3 combines with J gene TRBJ2-1, with D maybe TRBD1 (5 bases). CDR3 length equals 11 residues. CDR1 MNHEY and CDR2 SVGEGT come from the germline V gene. V lost 6 bases and J lost 14, with 14 bases in between. The CDR3 nucleotides read TGTGCCAGCAGCCACGGGCAAGGGGAGTTCTTC. This codes for CASSHGQGEFF.

For the CDR3, the DNA is TGTGCCAGCAGCCCACCGGGAGATACGCAGTATTTT. Its protein product is CASSPPGDTQYF. The gene calls are TRBV5-4 and TRBJ2-3; no clear D. CDR3 length equals 12 residues. Trimming stripped 4 bases from V and 5 bases from J, with 8 bases between. Germline values: CDR1 SGHNT, CDR2 YYREEE (reference sequence).

The chain has TRBV29-1 and TRBJ2-1; TRBD2 is a possible D gene (5 bases). The CDR3 has 14 amino acids. Trimming took off 7 bases at V and 0 bases at J, with 13 bases between the two ends. Per the germline V gene, CDR1 is SQVTM and CDR2 is ANQGSEA. CDR3 sequence reads: CSDISEISYNEQFF. In DNA, the CDR3 is TGCAGCGACATTAGCGAGATCTCCTACAATGAGCAGTTCTTC.

The V and J genes are TRBV4-1 and TRBJ2-1; the match to TRBD2 covers 9 bases. The J segment lost 0 bases and the V segment lost 4 bases, leaving 4 bases of the junction unmatched. CDR1 MGHRA and CDR2 YSYEKL come from the germline V gene. The CDR3 runs 16 residues. The CDR3 here is CASSPWRGGSYNEQFF. Written as DNA, the CDR3 is TGCGCCAGCAGCCCTTGGCGGGGGGGCTCCTACAATGAGCAGTTCTTC.

V usage is TRBV24-1 and J usage is TRBJ1-2, with D hard to call. V was clipped by 5 bases and J by 5 bases, with 5 bases between them. There are 11 residues in the CDR3. In germline, CDR1 is KGHDR, CDR2 SFDVKD. The CDR3 DNA reads as TGTGCCACCAGTGTCGGGTATGGCTACACCTTC. Its translation is CATSVGYGYTF.

The chain couples TRBV7-2 to TRBJ2-2; 7 bases agree with TRBD1. The length of the CDR3 is 15 residues. Germline lookup yields CDR1 SGHTA and CDR2 FQGNSA. With 3 bases clipped from V and 6 bases from J, the junction kept 7 bases outside the gene matches. The CDR3 DNA reads as TGTGCCAGCAGCTTCGAGACAGGGCGTTCCGGGGAGCTGTTTTTT. Residues: CASSFETGRSGELFF.

The J gene is TRBJ1-6, the V gene TRBV30; D gene unclear. The CDR3 totals 15 residues. V lost 0 bases to trimming and J lost 3 bases, with 9 bases between them. Germline V gene sequence: CDR1 GTSNPN, CDR2 SVGIG (reference sequence). The CDR3 DNA reads as TGTGCCTGGAGTGTACTTGGTTTCTATAATTCACCCCTCCACTTT. Its protein is CAWSVLGFYNSPLHF.

The chain combines TRBV10-2 with TRBJ1-3; unclear D gene. Germline loops: CDR1 WSHSY, CDR2 SAAADI. Deletions cut 6 bases from V and 3 bases from J, with 9 bases between. The CDR3 spans 13 residues. This CDR3 is CASRQVDGNTIYF. CDR3 DNA: TGCGCCAGCAGGCAGGTTGATGGAAACACCATATATTTT.

The chain combines TRBV9 with TRBJ2-3, with D unresolved. This CDR3 region has 14 residues. CDR1 is SGDLS, CDR2 YYNGEE, per germline. The V end lost 4 bases, the J end lost 3 bases, and 12 bases lay between the germline ends. CDR3 nucleotides: TGTGCCAGCAGCCCCCGCGGTGCAACAGATACGCAGTATTTT. Protein: CASSPRGATDTQYF.